This TCR beta chain was sequenced in a study of blood T cell repertoires in COVID-19. The wider study: T cells, B-cell-depleted T cells, or PBMCs provided the cDNA or gDNA that served as material.

Germline CDR1 reads SGHDN; CDR2 reads FVKESK. The V end lost 1 base, the J end lost 3 bases, and 7 bases lay between the germline ends. The CDR3 spans 13 residues. Produced via immunoSEQ multiplex PCR; TCRdb's table is partial and in-frame only. The sample lists some 210,000 clones, around 82% occurring once. Participants' own reports of clinical history determined their cohort assignment. Sequencing was done on a sample of PBMCs or T cells enriched from blood (not recorded which). This chain links TRBV14 with TRBJ2-7; D remains unclear. The source of this sequence is a man aged 25-45 years with acute COVID-19. DNA of the CDR3: TGTGCCAGCAGCCAAGTCTCACTCTACGAGCAGTACTTC. Its protein is CASSQVSLYEQYF.